The 27 T cell receptor beta chains below were found in one sample sequenced in a study of blood T cell repertoires in COVID-19. Assay: immunoSEQ multiplex PCR; the TCRdb copy retains only in-frame clones and omits some. Of 300,000 to 350,000 clones detected, 80% to 90% appear once; the ten largest clones hold roughly 2.3%. Sequenced input: PBMCs or T cells enriched from blood (not recorded which). Receptor source: a man aged 25 to 40 who had recovered from COVID-19.

CDR3 sequence: CASSYAGQGGYTF. The CDR3 region has the DNA TGTGCCAGCAGTTATGCGGGACAGGGAGGCTACACCTTC. The rearrangement joins TRBV12-3 or TRBV12-4 to TRBJ1-2, with TRBD1 matching 9 bases. With 4 bases clipped from V and 8 bases from J, the junction kept 5 bases outside the gene matches. This CDR3 has 13 amino acids.

V and J are TRBV7-2 and TRBJ1-6, with D possibly TRBD1 on 6 matching bases. Per germline, CDR1 SGHTA and CDR2 FQGNSA. V was cut by 5 bases and J by 7 bases, with 12 bases left in between. The CDR3 runs to 14 residues. The CDR3 bases are TGTGCCAGCAGCGTCCAGGGGCGGAATTCACCCCTCCACTTT. This codes for CASSVQGRNSPLHF.

This clone was picked up a small number of times. This chain connects TRBV9 to TRBJ2-3; D perhaps matches TRBD2 (7 bases). The CDR3 spans 16 residues. Germline V gene data show CDR1 as SGDLS and CDR2 as YYNGEE. With 4 bases removed from V and 3 bases from J, the gap between germline ends came to 18 bases. The CDR3 here is CASSPLGGGGTDTQYF. For the CDR3, the DNA is TGTGCCAGCAGCCCGCTAGGGGGGGGCGGAACAGATACGCAGTATTTT.

Concerning this clone itself: This sample also contains other DNA sequences that code for the same CDR3. The chain recombines TRBV20-1 with TRBJ1-3, with D maybe TRBD1 (5 bases). The CDR3 has 11 amino acids. Trimming removed 6 bases from V and 4 bases from J, with 7 bases in between. Germline V CDR1 and CDR2: DFQATT, SNEGSKA (reference sequence). The CDR3 loop is CSARQGNTIYF. The CDR3 bases are TGCAGTGCGAGACAGGGAAACACCATATATTTT.

This chain uses TRBV9 with TRBJ2-5; D might be TRBD1 (5 bases). Trimming removed 0 bases from V and 5 bases from J, with 14 bases in between. Germline CDR1 and CDR2: SGDLS and YYNGEE. This CDR3 contains 15 residues. This chain's CDR3 is CASSVEGRVEETQYF. DNA for the CDR3: TGTGCCAGCAGCGTAGAGGGCAGGGTTGAGGAGACCCAGTACTTC.

V is TRBV5-6 and J is TRBJ1-2; maybe TRBD1 (5 bases). The CDR3 consists of 15 residues. CDR1 is SGHDT and CDR2 is YYEEEE in the germline V gene. The V gene lost 2 bases and the J gene lost 8 bases, with 19 bases spanning the gap. The CDR3 DNA sequence: TGTGCCAGCAGCTTCGCAGGGTTGGTAGTTCAAGGCTACACCTTC. The encoded protein is CASSFAGLVVQGYTF.

The chain couples TRBV27 to TRBJ2-7, with a possible D match to TRBD2 (5 bases). Germline V gene data show CDR1 as MNHEY and CDR2 as SMNVEV (reference sequence). V lost 2 bases, J lost 0 bases, and 11 bases lay in between. CDR3 length equals 15 residues. Here the CDR3 reads CASSLAADTSYEQYF. In DNA, the CDR3 is TGTGCCAGCAGTTTAGCAGCGGATACCTCCTACGAGCAGTACTTC.

The chain uses TRBV13 and TRBJ1-2; the D gene is possibly TRBD1 (5 bases). The CDR3 totals 13 residues. Germline loops: CDR1 PRHDT, CDR2 FYEKMQ (reference sequence). The ends were cut back, 2 bases at V and 8 bases at J, with 12 bases in the middle. DNA of the CDR3: TGTGCCAGCAGCTTACAGGGCGCGGGGGGCTACACCTTC. Translation: CASSLQGAGGYTF.

This sequence joins TRBV27 and TRBJ1-1, with D possibly TRBD1 on 6 matching bases. The ends were cut back, 3 bases at V and 1 base at J, with 12 bases in the middle. This CDR3 spans 15 amino acids. Germline-derived CDR1 and CDR2 are MNHEY and SMNVEV (reference sequence). For the CDR3, the DNA is TGTGCCAGCAGTTTTGGCACAGGGACGAACACTGAAGCTTTCTTT. Translation: CASSFGTGTNTEAFF.

The chain uses TRBV9 and TRBJ1-2; 8 bases line up with TRBD1. This CDR3 is built from 15 residues. V dropped 0 bases and J dropped 8; count of bases not matched to a gene: 9. Germline values: CDR1 SGDLS, CDR2 YYNGEE. CDR3 bases: TGTGCCAGCAGCGTAGGGACAGGGAGTAATATGGGCTACACCTTC. Translation: CASSVGTGSNMGYTF.

The gene calls are TRBV12-3 or TRBV12-4 and TRBJ1-3; weak D call: TRBD1 (5 bases). CDR3 size: 13 residues. Trimming shortened V by 6 bases and J by 9 bases, and 15 bases separated the two germline ends. CDR3 nucleotide sequence: TGTGCCAGCAGCCTGACAGTTTCGGGCACCATATATTTT. This translates into CASSLTVSGTIYF.

This CDR3 reads CASSQGTGRNYEQYF. CDR3 sequence (DNA): TGTGCCAGCAGCCAGGGGACAGGGAGAAACTACGAGCAGTACTTC. The V gene is TRBV14, the J gene TRBJ2-7; 9 nucleotides line up with TRBD1. Trimming took 3 bases from V and 3 from J; bases not matched to a gene: 6. This CDR3 is 15 amino acids long. The germline CDR1 and CDR2 sequences are SGHDN and FVKESK.

This clone was seen more than once but under ten times. V usage is TRBV12-3 or TRBV12-4 and J usage is TRBJ1-4; D gene unclear. V lost 4 bases and J lost 10, with 7 bases in between. The CDR3 is 11 residues long. The CDR3 region has the DNA TGTGCCAGCAGTTCTACGGGAAAACTGTTTTTT. Protein product: CASSSTGKLFF.

This sequence joins TRBV6-5 and TRBJ1-2, with TRBD1 identical over 9 bases. Germline CDR1 is MNHEY and CDR2 is SVGAGI. The CDR3 spans 14 residues. V trimming: 2 bases; J trimming: 6 bases; junction bases outside the gene matches: 4. Here the CDR3 reads CASSYAGQGNGYTF. In DNA, the CDR3 is TGTGCCAGCAGTTACGCAGGACAGGGGAATGGCTACACCTTC.

V usage is TRBV4-2 and J usage is TRBJ1-2; no clear D gene. This CDR3 has 15 amino acids. CDR1 is LGHNA and CDR2 is YNFKEQ in the germline V gene. With 2 bases removed from V and 5 bases from J, the gap between germline ends came to 15 bases. CDR3 protein: CASSQRRATGYGYTF. The CDR3 nucleotides are TGTGCCAGCAGCCAACGGAGAGCTACTGGTTATGGCTACACCTTC.

The J gene is TRBJ1-2, the V gene TRBV5-1; the D gene is possibly TRBD1 (5 bases). V lost 0 bases, J lost 4 bases, and 13 bases lay in between. This CDR3 contains 15 residues. Germline CDR1 is SGHRS and CDR2 is YFSETQ. The CDR3 region has the DNA TGCGCCAGCAGCTTGGAAAGGGGCGGAATCTATGGCTACACCTTC. It is translated as CASSLERGGIYGYTF.

This chain uses TRBV6-5 with TRBJ1-6; 11 bases match TRBD1. Germline V gene sequence: CDR1 MNHEY, CDR2 SVGAGI. Trimming cost V 2 bases and J 9 bases; bases outside gene matches: 3. The CDR3 is 15 residues long. CDR3 protein: CASSYTDRGLSPLHF. CDR3 nucleotide sequence: TGTGCCAGCAGTTACACGGACAGGGGGCTTTCACCCCTCCACTTT.

This clone came up a few times. Other nucleotide sequences from this sample produce the same CDR3. The chain joins TRBV6-5 to TRBJ1-1; D is ambiguous. Between the trimmed V and J ends, which lost 2 bases and 1 base, there was a span of 5 bases. The CDR3 has 13 residues. CDR1 is MNHEY, CDR2 SVGAGI, per germline. The CDR3 nucleotides are TGTGCCAGCAGTTACAACGGGAACACTGAAGCTTTCTTT. The encoded protein is CASSYNGNTEAFF.

This sequence joins TRBV23-1 and TRBJ1-5; D remains unclear. TRBV23-1 is labeled an ORF, and its function is uncertain. This CDR3 is built from 13 residues. V dropped 2 bases and J dropped 9 bases, with 11 bases sitting between them. The CDR3 DNA follows: TGCGCCAGCAGTCAACTCGTGGTTAGGCCCCAGCATTTT. It codes for CASSQLVVRPQHF.

This sequence joins TRBV30 and TRBJ1-5; TRBD1 is a possible D gene (6 bases). The CDR3 covers 13 residues. Germline CDR1 reads GTSNPN; CDR2 reads SVGIG (reference sequence). Trimming took 1 base from V and 4 from J, leaving 8 bases between them. For the CDR3, the DNA is TGTGCCTGGAGTGCGGACAGAAATCAGCCCCAGCATTTT. As protein: CAWSADRNQPQHF.

This clone has a handful of counts. This chain joins TRBV10-3 and TRBJ2-7, with D maybe TRBD1 (6 bases). V gave up 4 bases and J gave up 0 bases, with 13 bases separating them. CDR3 length: 15 residues. The germline CDR1 and CDR2 sequences are ENHRY and SYGVKD. CDR3 loop: CAISARTASSYEQYF. As DNA, the CDR3 is TGTGCCATCAGTGCCCGGACAGCGAGCTCCTACGAGCAGTACTTC.

The chain has TRBV19 and TRBJ1-2; unclear D gene. This CDR3 region has 16 residues. Trimming took off 5 bases at V and 7 bases at J, with 23 bases between the two ends. Germline CDR1 LNHDA, CDR2 SQIVND (reference sequence). The CDR3 spells CASSHISPRGISGYTF. The CDR3 nucleotides are TGTGCCAGTAGTCACATATCGCCCCGAGGTATCAGTGGCTACACCTTC.

The CDR3 DNA reads TGTGCCAGCAGTCCGACACAGGGATCTGGCTACACCTTC. Amino acids: CASSPTQGSGYTF. The V gene is TRBV27, the J gene TRBJ1-2; D might be TRBD1 (6 bases). Trimming took 5 bases from V and 7 from J, leaving 14 bases between them. The V gene's germline CDR1 is MNHEY and CDR2 SMNVEV (reference sequence). The CDR3 is made up of 13 amino acids.

The chain has TRBV7-3 and TRBJ2-3; 8 nucleotides match TRBD2. V lost 0 bases to trimming and J lost 9 bases; unmatched junction nucleotides: 5. Germline assignment: CDR1 SGHTA and CDR2 FQGTGA. This CDR3 is built from 14 residues. CDR3 protein: CASSLTASGGTQYF. The CDR3, as DNA: TGTGCCAGCAGCTTAACGGCGAGCGGGGGCACGCAGTATTTT.

This clone was recorded once. This sequence joins TRBV5-1 and TRBJ1-2; no firm D call. Germline-derived CDR1 and CDR2 are SGHRS and YFSETQ. The germline V and J ends were trimmed by 4 bases and 3 bases, with 10 bases remaining between them. CDR3 size: 13 residues. CDR3 bases: TGCGCCAGCAGCCTATGGGAGGACTATGGCTACACCTTC. Translation: CASSLWEDYGYTF.

The rearrangement uses TRBV9 and TRBJ2-7; weak D call: TRBD1 (5 bases). Germline V gene sequence: CDR1 SGDLS, CDR2 YYNGEE. There are 16 residues in the CDR3. Trimming cost V 0 bases and J 7 bases, with 20 bases left between them. CDR3 sequence: CASSVGVAGLVGEQYF. Written as DNA, the CDR3 is TGTGCCAGCAGCGTAGGGGTCGCAGGGTTAGTAGGGGAGCAGTACTTC.

The rearrangement links TRBV19 to TRBJ2-7; 8 bases fit TRBD1. The J segment lost 3 bases and the V segment lost 6 bases, leaving 7 bases of the junction unmatched. Germline lookup yields CDR1 LNHDA and CDR2 SQIVND (reference sequence). This CDR3 is 14 amino acids long. The CDR3 DNA reads as TGTGCCAGTAGCGCCGGGACAGGAGGCTACGAGCAGTACTTC. It is translated as CASSAGTGGYEQYF.